The clone carrying this T cell receptor beta chain was observed once. The antigen remains undetermined. The source of the sample is a study of CD8 T cells in ankylosing spondylitis. The CDR3 covers 17 residues. Germline CDR1 DFQATT, CDR2 SNEGSKA (reference sequence). V was cut by 0 bases and J by 3 bases, with 19 bases left in between. Scientists made TCR beta libraries using quantitative 5'-RACE with molecular barcodes. TCRdb reanalysed the 5' RACE reads using MiXCR and keeps one entry per CDR3 protein. The data hold about 800,000 distinct CDR3 sequences, with 12% observed a single time. Overall study results and limits: The authors found the disease-linked clones to be CD8+ and relatively rare in peripheral blood. Previous work reported some of these motif variants in the synovial fluid and blood of reactive arthritis. Among TCR beta sequences, a motif of roughly 8 highly homologous variants appeared characteristic of ankylosing spondylitis blood. It was reported that disease-linked clones were significantly enriched in matched ankylosing spondylitis synovial fluid.

Sequencing used blood, either unsorted or a sorted T cell fraction (not recorded which). This sequence joins TRBV20-1 and TRBJ2-3; possibly TRBD1 or TRBD2 for D (6 bases each). This clonotype was sampled from a male donor with ankylosing spondylitis. This chain's CDR3 is CSARDRVRGARTDTQYF. The CDR3 DNA reads TGCAGTGCTAGAGATCGAGTAAGGGGGGCCAGGACAGATACGCAGTATTTT.